This passage covers 24 T cell receptor beta chains from one sample sequenced in a study of blood T cells in healthy people across ages. The use of a sample-barcoded 5' primer and a J-beta primer mix characterized a second PCR of roughly 7 to 12 cycles. TCRdb re-called the 5' RACE reads with MiXCR, one entry per CDR3 protein. The table shows approximately 2,000,000 distinct CDR3 sequences, with roughly two fifths occurring only once. The source material was blood. These receptor sequences come from a human donor in good health.

In this sample, this clonotype turned up a few times. This rearrangement joins TRBV6-6 to TRBJ1-5, with 9 nucleotides matching TRBD1. Germline V CDR1 and CDR2: MNHNY, SVGAGI (reference sequence). This CDR3 region has 17 residues. With V trimmed by 4 bases and J by 2 bases, 9 bases remained unmatched. This chain's CDR3 is CASSSDRGPMGNQPQHF. The DNA for the CDR3 is TGTGCCAGCAGTTCGGACAGGGGCCCTATGGGCAATCAGCCCCAGCATTTT.

The rearrangement uses TRBV11-2 and TRBJ2-1, with TRBD1 matching over 12 bases. Per germline, CDR1 SGHAT and CDR2 FQNNGV. V lost 0 bases to trimming and J lost 6 bases; unmatched junction nucleotides: 6. This CDR3 is built from 17 residues. The CDR3 region is CASSLDLGDRGLNEQFF. The CDR3 DNA is TGTGCCAGCAGCTTAGATTTGGGGGACAGGGGGCTCAATGAGCAGTTCTTC.

This clonotype was observed a few times. This sequence joins TRBV4-2 and TRBJ2-7, with 8 bases lining up with TRBD1. Germline lookup yields CDR1 LGHNA and CDR2 YNFKEQ. The CDR3 is 16 residues long. V shed 3 bases, J shed 2 bases, and the junction held 9 bases outside the gene matches. DNA of the CDR3: TGTGCCAGCAGCCAGATGACCGGGACAGGAACCTACGAGCAGTACTTC. This sequence encodes CASSQMTGTGTYEQYF.

This clonotype was picked up a small number of times. This sequence joins TRBV10-3 and TRBJ2-7; perhaps TRBD1 as D (5 bases). From germline, CDR1 is ENHRY and CDR2 SYGVKD. This CDR3 comprises 12 residues. The V end was cut by 7 bases, the J end by 3 bases, with 10 bases between. Here the CDR3 DNA reads TGTGCCATCAAACAGGAGAACTACGAGCAGTACTTC. It yields the protein CAIKQENYEQYF.

The sample holds a few counts of this clonotype. V is TRBV20-1 and J is TRBJ2-3; D is ambiguous. V gave up 3 bases and J gave up 0 bases, with 13 bases separating them. From germline, CDR1 is DFQATT and CDR2 SNEGSKA (reference sequence). CDR3 length equals 15 residues. CDR3 DNA: TGCAGTGCTAGTTACTACAGAACTAGCACAGATACGCAGTATTTT. It is translated as CSASYYRTSTDTQYF.

The V call is TRBV20-1, the J call TRBJ2-3, with D uncertain. CDR3 size: 12 residues. The V and J ends lost 1 base and 4 bases respectively, with 6 bases between them. The germline gives CDR1 DFQATT, CDR2 SNEGSKA (reference sequence). CDR3 in amino acids: CSARATADTQYF. DNA of the CDR3: TGCAGTGCTAGAGCCACGGCAGATACGCAGTATTTT.

The genes are TRBV5-1 and TRBJ2-1, with no clear D. V lost 7 bases and J 5 bases, leaving 13 bases between the germline ends. The CDR3 covers 13 residues. Per germline, CDR1 SGHRS and CDR2 YFSETQ. The CDR3 DNA reads as TGCGCCAGCTCGATACAGTCAGACAATGAGCAGTTCTTC. The encoded protein is CASSIQSDNEQFF.

A note on this clonotype: The junction departs from germline at one end; a sequencing error may be responsible. The V gene is TRBV3-1, the J gene TRBJ1-5; TRBD1 matches 7 bases. Germline CDR1 is LGHDT and CDR2 is YNNKEL (reference sequence). This CDR3 is 16 amino acids long. CDR3 DNA: TGTGCCGGCAGCCAAGGACCACAGGGGAGCGGTCAGCCCCAGCATTTT. It encodes CAGSQGPQGSGQPQHF.

The table lists this clonotype with a few counts. The rearrangement uses TRBV12-3 or TRBV12-4 and TRBJ1-5; 9 bases are a match to TRBD1. The V segment lost 6 bases and the J segment 3 bases; nucleotides outside the gene matches: 3. The CDR3 consists of 14 residues. The CDR3 DNA reads TGTGCCAGCAGGGGGACAGGGACCAATCAGCCCCAGCATTTT. Its protein is CASRGTGTNQPQHF.

The table lists this clonotype with a few counts. The rearrangement joins TRBV5-1 to TRBJ2-7, with unresolved D. This CDR3 spans 14 amino acids. In germline, CDR1 is SGHRS, CDR2 YFSETQ. Trimming pared 2 bases from V and 1 base from J, leaving 10 bases between. The CDR3 nucleotides read TGCGCCAGCAGCTTAATCGGAGATTCCTACGAGCAGTACTTC. Residues: CASSLIGDSYEQYF.

The sample holds a few counts of this clonotype. The chain carries TRBV7-2 and TRBJ2-3; the D is unclear. Trimming pared 5 bases from V and 5 bases from J, leaving 11 bases between. The CDR3 has 13 residues. The V gene's germline CDR1 is SGHTA and CDR2 FQGNSA. Written as DNA, the CDR3 is TGTGCCAGCAGCACCGAACAGCTAGATACGCAGTATTTT. Amino acid sequence: CASSTEQLDTQYF.

The table lists this clonotype with a count of one. A junction end diverges from the germline sequence, so it may reflect a read error. The chain links TRBV12-3 or TRBV12-4 to TRBJ2-3; TRBD1 matches at 7 bases. This CDR3 spans 17 amino acids. The CDR3 DNA is TGTGCCAGCAGTTTTGACAGGGCGCTTCTGGGCACAGATACGGAGTATTTT. It specifies CASSFDRALLGTDTEYF.

The chain links TRBV7-6 to TRBJ2-5; 7 bases map to TRBD1. The J call is doubtful: the DNA matches TRBJ2-7 better. The CDR3 contains 14 residues. Germline CDR1 reads SGHVS; CDR2 reads FNYEAQ. The chain's CDR3 is CASSQTGQAYEQYF. The CDR3 nucleotides are TGTGCCAGCAGCCAGACAGGGCAGGCCTACGAGCAGTACTTC.

This chain joins TRBV7-2 and TRBJ1-2; D perhaps matches TRBD1 (6 bases). The CDR3 is made up of 17 amino acids. Deletions cut 0 bases from V and 4 bases from J, with 18 bases between. CDR1 and CDR2 from the germline V gene are SGHTA and FQGNSA. The CDR3 sequence is CASSLATLGAATYGYTF. The DNA of the CDR3 is TGTGCCAGCAGCTTAGCGACCCTGGGGGCAGCTACCTATGGCTACACCTTC.

V usage is TRBV7-2 and J usage is TRBJ2-3; no definite D call. This CDR3 spans 15 amino acids. Looked up from germline, CDR1 is SGHTA and CDR2 is FQGNSA. V lost 3 bases and J 5 bases, leaving 15 bases between the germline ends. CDR3 DNA: TGTGCCAGCAGCTTTGATGGGGTACGCATAGATACGCAGTATTTT. Its protein is CASSFDGVRIDTQYF.

With regard to this clonotype: One end of the junction varies from germline; a read error may be responsible. J is TRBJ2-7 and V is TRBV9; D may correspond to TRBD1 or TRBD2 (6 bases each). CDR1 and CDR2 from the germline V gene are SGDLS and YYNGEE. The length of the CDR3 is 16 residues. The CDR3, as DNA: TGTGTCAGCAGCATGAGGGGGGACGGCGACTCCTACGAGCAGTACTTC. This encodes CVSSMRGDGDSYEQYF.

This chain links TRBV5-6 with TRBJ1-2; D is possibly TRBD1 (6 bases). Trimming shortened V by 5 bases and J by 5 bases, and 16 bases separated the two germline ends. The CDR3 spans 14 residues. Germline assignment: CDR1 SGHDT and CDR2 YYEEEE. CDR3 region: CASSQIRTEYGYTF. In DNA, the CDR3 is TGTGCCAGCAGTCAGATAAGGACAGAATATGGCTACACCTTC.

As concerns this clonotype: Mismatch with germline at one junction end may stem from a read error. The chain is built from TRBV7-2 and TRBJ2-3; the D gene could be TRBD1 or TRBD2 (5 bases each). The CDR3 contains 14 residues. Looked up from germline, CDR1 is SGHTA and CDR2 is FQGNSA. The DNA for the CDR3 is TGTGGCAGCAGTACCCCGAGGGGTCCAGATACGCAGTATTTT. Translation gives CGSSTPRGPDTQYF.

This clonotype was counted only a few times. V and J are TRBV3-1 and TRBJ1-4; a weak D match, TRBD1 (5 bases). CDR3 size: 12 residues. V dropped 6 bases and J dropped 8 bases, with 10 bases sitting between them. Per germline, CDR1 LGHDT and CDR2 YNNKEL (reference sequence). DNA of the CDR3: TGTGCCAGCAGTCCCTCAGGGGAAAAACTGTTTTTT. Encoded protein: CASSPSGEKLFF.

The rearrangement links TRBV7-9 to TRBJ2-1; 9 bases are a match to TRBD1. CDR1 and CDR2 from the germline V gene are SEHNR and FQNEAQ (reference sequence). The CDR3 totals 16 residues. V was pared by 7 bases and J by 8 bases, with 15 bases of the junction left unmatched. The CDR3 here is CASTSAGQGFWDEQFF. In DNA, the CDR3 is TGTGCCAGCACCTCGGCGGGACAGGGCTTTTGGGATGAGCAGTTCTTC.

The gene calls are TRBV28 and TRBJ2-1; D not resolved. The last part of the DNA fits TRBJ2-7 better; the J call may be wrong. There are 13 residues in the CDR3. CDR1 and CDR2 (germline): MDHEN, SYDVKM. The CDR3 nucleotides read TGTGCCAGCAGTTTCTTTTCCTACAATGAGCAGTACTTC. This translates into CASSFFSYNEQYF.

J is TRBJ1-1 and V is TRBV14; D possibly corresponds to TRBD1 (5 bases). The germline V gene has CDR1 SGHDN and CDR2 FVKESK. V was pared by 4 bases and J by 1 base, with 13 bases between. This CDR3 spans 15 amino acids. CDR3 residues: CASSPDRLPNTEAFF. The CDR3 nucleotides are TGTGCCAGCAGCCCCGACAGATTACCGAACACTGAAGCTTTCTTT.

This clonotype has only a few counts. The junction departs from the called germline gene at one end, perhaps through a read error. The rearrangement links TRBV4-1 to TRBJ2-2, with D unclear. Germline lookup yields CDR1 MGHRA and CDR2 YSYEKL. This CDR3 has 15 amino acids. The CDR3 nucleotides read TGTGCCAGCAGCCCGCTCATAGGGAACACCGGGGAGCTGTTTTTT. This encodes CASSPLIGNTGELFF.

CDR3 DNA: TGTGCCACCAGCACTTACCGGGACAGGGTCTCCGAGCAGTACTTC. As protein: CATSTYRDRVSEQYF. V and J are TRBV15 and TRBJ2-7; 9 bases fit TRBD1. CDR1 is LNHNV and CDR2 is YYDKDF in the germline V gene (reference sequence). Unmatched junction bases numbered 10, after V lost 4 bases and J lost 6 bases. The CDR3 has 15 residues.